This is a list of T cell receptor beta chains from one sample in a study of shared clonotypes between healthy human individuals. The protocol was immunoSEQ multiplex PCR, while the TCRdb copy is restricted to in-frame clones and leaves out a portion. This sample has around 2,000,000 clones; around 96% occur once, and the top ten carry 1% to 1.3%. Sequencing used naive CD8+ T cells sorted from blood. The receptors were sampled from a man in his late teens or twenties in good health. CDR3s leave out the opening cysteine and the closing phenylalanine or tryptophan. Fields, in order: clone size, CDR3 length, V gene, J gene, CDR3 protein. Rows may omit the clone size; those that give it use once, few, many or a size class.

clone_size: NA; cdr3_length: 13; v_call: TRBV19; j_call: TRBJ1-1; cdr3_aa: ASSTRTVEVTEAF
clone_size: NA; cdr3_length: 13; v_call: TRBV4-1; j_call: TRBJ2-3; cdr3_aa: ASSQVFPGGDTQY
clone_size: NA; cdr3_length: 14; v_call: TRBV4-1; j_call: TRBJ1-2; cdr3_aa: ASSPPGGRPSLGYT
clone_size: NA; cdr3_length: 17; v_call: TRBV9; j_call: TRBJ2-1; cdr3_aa: ASSDPQNSGGSSYNEQF
clone_size: NA; cdr3_length: 14; v_call: TRBV9; j_call: TRBJ2-7; cdr3_aa: ASSVEGAGVSHEQY
clone_size: NA; cdr3_length: 11; v_call: TRBV13; j_call: TRBJ2-1; cdr3_aa: ASSLVSSPLQF
clone_size: NA; cdr3_length: 13; v_call: TRBV7-2; j_call: TRBJ2-3; cdr3_aa: ASSLSSAGTDTQY
clone_size: NA; cdr3_length: 13; v_call: TRBV4-1; j_call: TRBJ2-2; cdr3_aa: ASSQAYRGSGELF
clone_size: NA; cdr3_length: 11; v_call: TRBV5-6; j_call: TRBJ1-1; cdr3_aa: ASSLESVPQAF
clone_size: NA; cdr3_length: 11; v_call: TRBV7-2; j_call: TRBJ2-7; cdr3_aa: ASSFGLQYEQY
clone_size: NA; cdr3_length: 15; v_call: TRBV28; j_call: TRBJ1-1; cdr3_aa: ASSLRQGDILNTEAF
clone_size: NA; cdr3_length: 13; v_call: TRBV6-5; j_call: TRBJ2-3; cdr3_aa: ASRPFVSPTDTQY
clone_size: NA; cdr3_length: 11; v_call: TRBV27; j_call: TRBJ1-2; cdr3_aa: ASTPGASYGYT
clone_size: NA; cdr3_length: 13; v_call: TRBV5-8; j_call: TRBJ1-1; cdr3_aa: ASTEHGHMNTEAF
clone_size: NA; cdr3_length: 12; v_call: TRBV5-8; j_call: TRBJ2-5; cdr3_aa: ASSLSLAVETQY
clone_size: NA; cdr3_length: 17; v_call: TRBV5-4; j_call: TRBJ2-7; cdr3_aa: ASSLDGLAGGISSYEQY
clone_size: NA; cdr3_length: 11; v_call: TRBV27; j_call: TRBJ1-1; cdr3_aa: ASSLEQDTEAF
clone_size: NA; cdr3_length: 12; v_call: TRBV5-4; j_call: TRBJ1-3; cdr3_aa: ASSLSGDGNTIY
clone_size: NA; cdr3_length: 13; v_call: TRBV28; j_call: TRBJ2-5; cdr3_aa: ASSSRQGAEETQY
clone_size: once; cdr3_length: 12; v_call: TRBV5-6; j_call: TRBJ2-7; cdr3_aa: ASSGGTAFYEQY
clone_size: NA; cdr3_length: 14; v_call: TRBV13; j_call: TRBJ1-4; cdr3_aa: ASSLGQGATNEKLF
clone_size: NA; cdr3_length: 15; v_call: TRBV7-8; j_call: TRBJ2-1; cdr3_aa: ASSPSEGQGNYNEQF
clone_size: NA; cdr3_length: 11; v_call: TRBV27; j_call: TRBJ1-4; cdr3_aa: ASSQGTNEKLF
clone_size: NA; cdr3_length: 11; v_call: TRBV21-1; j_call: TRBJ1-5; cdr3_aa: ASSLRTDQPQH
clone_size: NA; cdr3_length: 10; v_call: TRBV28; j_call: TRBJ2-3; cdr3_aa: ASREDTDTQY